The count of the clone carrying this T cell receptor (beta chain) is one. Its antigen is still unknown. Naive-designated CD8 cells lacked CD45RO, were positively enriched for CCR7, and omitted terminally differentiated effector memory CD45RA+ cells. This sample was included in a study of shared clonotypes between healthy human individuals. Notes on the study in general: Owing to a small donor count, the genetic and exposure-history diversity represented was limited.

Germline V gene lookup returns CDR1 MNHEY and CDR2 SVGAGI. The length of the CDR3 is 13 residues. Trimming shortened V by 6 bases and J by 2 bases, and 10 bases separated the two germline ends. TCRdb's copy holds only in-frame clones and misses some; the assay was immunoSEQ multiplex PCR. The table includes roughly 590,000 clones, 95% to 96% detected once. The clonotype originates from a young woman in good health. The specimen was naive CD8+ T cells sorted from blood. The chain employs TRBV6-5 and TRBJ1-1; no definite D call. CDR3 residues: CASRLTGNTEAFF. The CDR3 DNA is TGTGCCAGCAGATTGACGGGAAACACTGAAGCTTTCTTT.